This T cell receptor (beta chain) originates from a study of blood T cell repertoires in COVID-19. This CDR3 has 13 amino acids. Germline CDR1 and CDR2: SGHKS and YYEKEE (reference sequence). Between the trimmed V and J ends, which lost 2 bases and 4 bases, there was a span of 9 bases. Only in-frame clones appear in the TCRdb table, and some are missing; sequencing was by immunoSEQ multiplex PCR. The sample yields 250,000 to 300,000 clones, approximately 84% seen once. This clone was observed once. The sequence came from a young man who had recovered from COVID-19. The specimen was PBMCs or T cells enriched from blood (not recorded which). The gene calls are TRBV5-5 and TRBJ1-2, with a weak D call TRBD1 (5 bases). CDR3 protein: CASSLDSPYGYTF. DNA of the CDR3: TGTGCCAGCAGCTTAGACAGCCCCTATGGCTACACCTTC.